Listed below are T cell receptor beta chains from one sample, sequenced in a study of blood T cell repertoires in COVID-19. Profiled with immunoSEQ multiplex PCR; TCRdb holds only in-frame clones, not every one. Found here are 400,000 to 550,000 clones, roughly 90% of them singletons; the top ten hold more than 4%. Source material: peripheral blood. These receptor sequences come from a woman younger than 45 with acute or convalescent COVID-19. Each CDR3 is given with its conserved first and last residue. A D gene is named only where the DNA matches it firmly. For some rows the clone size is stated as once, few or many, or as a class when expanded; others skip it.

TRBD1	TRBV27	few	TRBJ1-6	CASSLLPGQGSSYNSPLHF	TGTGCCAGCAGTCTTCTTCCGGGACAGGGGAGCTCCTATAATTCACCCCTCCACTTT
TRBD2	TRBV2	NA	TRBJ2-7	CATRTSGGLYEQYF	TGTGCCACCAGGACTAGCGGGGGGTTATACGAGCAGTACTTC
TRBD1	TRBV30	NA	TRBJ2-3	CAWLHRGRRDTQYF	TGTGCCTGGTTACACAGGGGGCGCAGAGATACGCAGTATTTT
TRBD1	TRBV18	NA	TRBJ1-1	CASSLGQVISEAFF	TGTGCCAGCTCCCTCGGACAGGTCATTTCTGAAGCTTTCTTT
TRBD1	TRBV5-4	few	TRBJ1-6	CASSLDRGRSPLHF	TGTGCCAGCAGCTTGGACAGGGGACGATCACCCCTCCACTTT
NA	TRBV21-1	NA	TRBJ2-7	CASSKELLRQLFTYEQYF	TGTGCCAGCAGCAAAGAACTTCTCCGACAGCTTTTTACCTACGAGCAGTACTTC
TRBD2	TRBV28	NA	TRBJ2-3	CASTRSGGASDTQYF	TGTGCCAGCACCCGGAGCGGGGGGGCATCAGATACGCAGTATTTT
TRBD2	TRBV7-9	NA	TRBJ2-1	CASNEPPGGKSSYNEQFF	TGTGCCAGCAACGAACCCCCCGGGGGGAAGAGCTCCTACAATGAGCAGTTCTTC
TRBD2	TRBV7-3	NA	TRBJ2-5	CASSSLAGAQETQYF	TGTGCCAGCAGCTCCTTAGCGGGGGCCCAAGAGACCCAGTACTTC
NA	TRBV6-4	NA	TRBJ2-3	CASSAIPGERTDTQYF	TGTGCCAGCAGTGCTATCCCAGGGGAGCGGACAGATACGCAGTATTTT
TRBD1	TRBV7-2	NA	TRBJ2-2	CASSLVQGPGELFF	TGTGCCAGCAGCTTAGTACAGGGGCCCGGGGAGCTGTTTTTT
TRBD2	TRBV5-4	NA	TRBJ2-3	CASSSRTSGETDTQYF	TGTGCCAGCAGCTCCCGGACTAGCGGGGAAACAGATACGCAGTATTTT
NA	TRBV5-1	NA	TRBJ1-1	CASSFRGTYETEAFF	TGCGCCAGCAGCTTTCGGGGGACGTACGAGACTGAAGCTTTCTTT
TRBD1	TRBV28	NA	TRBJ2-2	CASSLFGTGGNTGELFF	TGTGCCAGCAGTTTATTCGGGACAGGGGGAAACACCGGGGAGCTGTTTTTT
TRBD2	TRBV2	once	TRBJ2-1	CASSRASGGALHEQFF	TGTGCCAGCAGTAGGGCTAGCGGGGGGGCTTTGCATGAGCAGTTCTTC
NA	TRBV21-1	once	TRBJ1-3	CASSKPGDWVWDVGNTIYF	TGTGCCAGCAGCAAACCGGGAGACTGGGTATGGGACGTCGGCAACACCATATATTTT
NA	TRBV6-5	NA	TRBJ2-3	CASSRQGGGTDTQYF	TGTGCCAGCAGTCGACAGGGCGGGGGCACAGATACGCAGTATTTT
NA	TRBV5-1	NA	TRBJ2-7	CASRRDTSMYEQYF	TGCGCCAGCAGGAGGGACACCTCCATGTACGAGCAGTACTTC
TRBD1	TRBV2	NA	TRBJ1-5	CASSDRGQRNQPQHF	TGTGCCTCATCGGACAGGGGGCAACGGAATCAGCCCCAGCATTTT
NA	TRBV12-3/TRBV12-4	NA	TRBJ1-1	CASSPRMNTEAFF	TGTGCCAGCAGCCCTAGGATGAACACTGAAGCTTTCTTT
NA	TRBV11-2	NA	TRBJ1-2	CASSPQGTGYGYTF	TGTGCCAGCAGCCCGCAAGGGACTGGCTATGGCTACACCTTC
NA	TRBV7-3	NA	TRBJ2-2	CASSLGQGGTGELFF	TGTGCCAGCAGCTTAGGCCAGGGGGGCACCGGGGAGCTGTTTTTT
NA	TRBV30	NA	TRBJ1-5	CAWSVRKEQPQHF	TGTGCCTGGAGTGTACGAAAGGAGCAGCCCCAGCATTTT